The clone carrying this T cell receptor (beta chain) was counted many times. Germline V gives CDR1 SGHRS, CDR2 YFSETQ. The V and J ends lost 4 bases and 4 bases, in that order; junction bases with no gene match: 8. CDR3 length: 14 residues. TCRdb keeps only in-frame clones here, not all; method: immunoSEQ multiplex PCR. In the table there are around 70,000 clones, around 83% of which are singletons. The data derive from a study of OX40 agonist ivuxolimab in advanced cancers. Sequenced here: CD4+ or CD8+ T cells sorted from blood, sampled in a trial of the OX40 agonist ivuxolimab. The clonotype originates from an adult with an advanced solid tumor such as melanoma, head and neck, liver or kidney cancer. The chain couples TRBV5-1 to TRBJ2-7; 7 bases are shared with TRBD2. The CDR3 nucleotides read TGCGCCAGCAGCAAAGTGAGCGGGGAGTACGAGCAGTACTTC. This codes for CASSKVSGEYEQYF. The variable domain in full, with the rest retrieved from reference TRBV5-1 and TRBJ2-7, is KAGVTQTPRYLIKTRGQQVTLSCSPISGHRSVSWYQQTPGQGLQFLFEYFSETQRNKGNFPGRFSGRQFSNSRSEMNVSTLELGDSALYLCASSKVSGEYEQYFGPGTRLTVT.